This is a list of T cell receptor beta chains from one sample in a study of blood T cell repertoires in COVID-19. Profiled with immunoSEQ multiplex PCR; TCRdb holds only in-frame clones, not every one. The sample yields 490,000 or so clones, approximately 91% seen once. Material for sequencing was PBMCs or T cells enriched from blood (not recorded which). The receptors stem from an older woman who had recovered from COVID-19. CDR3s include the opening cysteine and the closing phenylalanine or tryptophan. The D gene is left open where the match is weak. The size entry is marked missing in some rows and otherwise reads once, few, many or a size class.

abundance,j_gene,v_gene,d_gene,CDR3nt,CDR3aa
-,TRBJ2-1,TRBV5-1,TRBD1,TGCGCCAGCAGCGGCCGGGACAGGGTGATCAATGAGCAGTTCTTC,CASSGRDRVINEQFF
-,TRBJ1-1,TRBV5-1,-,TGCGCCAGCAGCTTGGGGTCAGGGCCGAACACTGAAGCTTTCTTT,CASSLGSGPNTEAFF
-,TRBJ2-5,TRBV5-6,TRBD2,TGTGCCAGCAGCCAGGGACTAGCGGGGGGGTTGCTGAATCCCGAGACCCAGTACTTC,CASSQGLAGGLLNPETQYF
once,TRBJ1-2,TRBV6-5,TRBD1,TGTGCCAGCAGTCGGACAGGGGGCAACTATGGCTACACCTTC,CASSRTGGNYGYTF
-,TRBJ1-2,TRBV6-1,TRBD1,TGTGCCAGCAGTGAAACCGAAAGGACAGGCTACTATGGCTACACCTTC,CASSETERTGYYGYTF
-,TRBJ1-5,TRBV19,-,TGTGCCAGTAGACACAGCAATCAGCCCCAGCATTTT,CASRHSNQPQHF
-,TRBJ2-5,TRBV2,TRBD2,TGTGCCAGCAGTGAAGGCGGGCTAGCGGGGACAGAGACCCAGTACTTC,CASSEGGLAGTETQYF
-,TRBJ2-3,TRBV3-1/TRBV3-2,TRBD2,TGTGCCAGCAGCCAAGGGTTAGCGGGGGGAGGGACGCAGTATTTT,CASSQGLAGGGTQYF
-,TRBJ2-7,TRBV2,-,TGTGCCAGTGGTTCAGGGTCCTACGAGCAGTACTTC,CASGSGSYEQYF
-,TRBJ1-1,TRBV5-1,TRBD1,TGCGCCAGCAGCCCCTACTCGGCAGGGGGCACTGAAGCTTTCTTT,CASSPYSAGGTEAFF
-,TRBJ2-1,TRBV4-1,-,TGCGCCAGCAGCCTTACAGGGCCAACAGCTACTACCAATGAGCAGTTCTTC,CASSLTGPTATTNEQFF
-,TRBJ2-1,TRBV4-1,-,TGCGCCAGCAGCCAGCGGGGAGGAGGGCTTTCCTACAATGAGCAGTTCTTC,CASSQRGGGLSYNEQFF
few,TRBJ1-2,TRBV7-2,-,TGTGCCAGCAGCCAATCGAGGGAACCGAGCTATGGCTACACCTTC,CASSQSREPSYGYTF
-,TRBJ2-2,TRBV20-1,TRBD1,TGCAGTGCTAGTGGCCGGGGACAGGGGAACGCGAACACCGGGGAGCTGTTTTTT,CSASGRGQGNANTGELFF
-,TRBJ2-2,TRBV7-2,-,TGTGCCAGTTTCGGCCCGGAGAGCGGGGAGCTGTTTTTT,CASFGPESGELFF
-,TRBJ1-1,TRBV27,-,TGTGCCAGCAGTTATACGGCAGGGGCCAACACTGAAGCTTTCTTT,CASSYTAGANTEAFF
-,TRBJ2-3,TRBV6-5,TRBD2,TGTGCCAGCAACCGACTAGCGGGGAGCACAGATACGCAGTATTTT,CASNRLAGSTDTQYF
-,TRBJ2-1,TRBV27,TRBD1,TGTGCCAGCAATTCAGGGGGCTCCTACAATGAGCAGTTCTTC,CASNSGGSYNEQFF
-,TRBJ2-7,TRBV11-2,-,TGTGCCAGCAGCCCGCGGGAATCCTACGAGCAGTACTTC,CASSPRESYEQYF
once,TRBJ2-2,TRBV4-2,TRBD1,TGTGCCAGCAGCCAAGTTTGGGACAGGTTCGCGAACACCGGGGAGCTGTTTTTT,CASSQVWDRFANTGELFF
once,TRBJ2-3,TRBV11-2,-,TGTGCCAGCAGCTTGCGTCGGGGGTTCACAGATACGCAGTATTTT,CASSLRRGFTDTQYF
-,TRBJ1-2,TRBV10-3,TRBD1,TGTGCCATCAGTGAGTCGGTTTTTGACAGGGGAGGGCTCTATGGCTACACCTTC,CAISESVFDRGGLYGYTF
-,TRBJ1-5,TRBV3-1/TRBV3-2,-,TGTGCCAGCAGCCAGGGGGCTTCAAGCAATCAGCCCCAGCATTTT,CASSQGASSNQPQHF
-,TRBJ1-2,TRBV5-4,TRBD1,TGTGCCAGCCGCCGACAGGGTGGAGGCTACACCTTC,CASRRQGGGYTF
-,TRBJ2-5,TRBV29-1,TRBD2,TGCAGCGTTGAAATCGGCGGGGGTGAGACCCAGTACTTC,CSVEIGGGETQYF
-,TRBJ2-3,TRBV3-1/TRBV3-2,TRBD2,TGTGCCAGCCGAGGAGCGGGGGGGCCAGATACGCAGTATTTT,CASRGAGGPDTQYF
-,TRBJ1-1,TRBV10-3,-,TGTGCCATCAGTGGCAGGGTGTCCACTGAAGCTTTCTTT,CAISGRVSTEAFF
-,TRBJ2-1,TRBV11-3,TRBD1,TGTGCCAGCAGCCCCCTGACAGGGGTCGACAATGAGCAGTTCTTC,CASSPLTGVDNEQFF
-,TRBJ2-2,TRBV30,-,TGTGCCTGGAGTTCGGACACGTTCACCGGGGAGCTGTTTTTT,CAWSSDTFTGELFF
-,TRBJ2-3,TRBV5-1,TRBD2,TGCGCCAGCAGCTCGCTAGCGGAAGATACGCAGTATTTT,CASSSLAEDTQYF
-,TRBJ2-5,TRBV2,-,TGTGCCAGCAGTGACGCCGGGGGAGAGTACTTC,CASSDAGGEYF
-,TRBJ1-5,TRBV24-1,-,TGTGCCACCAGTGATTCAAGGAGGAATCAGCCCCAGCATTTT,CATSDSRRNQPQHF
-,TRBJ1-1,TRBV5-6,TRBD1,TGTGCCAGCAGCCCGGACAGGGTATCCGAATGGAACACTGAAGCTTTCTTT,CASSPDRVSEWNTEAFF
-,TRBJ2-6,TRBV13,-,TGTGCCAGCAGCCCTCGCAGCTCTGGGGCCAACGTCCTGACTTTC,CASSPRSSGANVLTF
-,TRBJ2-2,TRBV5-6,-,TGTGCCAGCAGCTTGGTCGGGTGGGACACCGGGGAGCTGTTTTTT,CASSLVGWDTGELFF
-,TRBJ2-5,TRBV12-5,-,TGTGCTAGTGGACCAGGGAATTTCCAAGAGACCCAGTACTTC,CASGPGNFQETQYF
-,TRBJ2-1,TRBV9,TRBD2,TGTGCCAGCAGCGTAGATCTTGGGGGGGCCTACAATGAGCAGTTCTTC,CASSVDLGGAYNEQFF
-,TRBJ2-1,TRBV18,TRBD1,TGTGCCAGCTCACCTCTGACAGGGCCCAATGAGCAGTTCTTC,CASSPLTGPNEQFF
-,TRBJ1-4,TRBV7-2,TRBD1,TGTGCCAGCAGCTCTTCCGGGACAGTAACTAATGAAAAACTGTTTTTT,CASSSSGTVTNEKLFF
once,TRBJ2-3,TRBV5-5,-,TGTGCCAGCAGCCGACAGGAGAGCACAGATACGCAGTATTTT,CASSRQESTDTQYF
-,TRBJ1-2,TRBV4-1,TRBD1,TGCGCCAGCAGCCAAGCCAACGAAGGGACAGCATCTAACTATGGCTACACCTTC,CASSQANEGTASNYGYTF
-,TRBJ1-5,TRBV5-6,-,TGTGCCAGCAGCTTATGGACAGCTTCTAGCAATCAGCCCCAGCATTTT,CASSLWTASSNQPQHF
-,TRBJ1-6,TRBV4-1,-,TGCGCCAGCAGCCAATATTATCAGGGGACGGGTTCACCCCTCCACTTT,CASSQYYQGTGSPLHF
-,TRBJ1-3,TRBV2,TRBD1,TGTGCCAGCAGTGACTTGCAGGGGGCAACCATATATTTT,CASSDLQGATIYF
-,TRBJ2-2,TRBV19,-,TGTGCCAGTAGTCCTCAGGGGTACGACCCCGGGGAGCTGTTTTTT,CASSPQGYDPGELFF
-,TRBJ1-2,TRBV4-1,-,TGCGCCAGCAGCCAAGCCGGGACAAAAAACTATGGCTACACCTTC,CASSQAGTKNYGYTF
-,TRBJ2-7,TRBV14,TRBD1,TGTGCCAGCAGCCTTGCCGACAGGGGCGAGCAGTACTTC,CASSLADRGEQYF
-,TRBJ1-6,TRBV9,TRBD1,TGTGCCAGCAGTCCGGGACAGGGTCCGTATAATTCACCCCTCCACTTT,CASSPGQGPYNSPLHF